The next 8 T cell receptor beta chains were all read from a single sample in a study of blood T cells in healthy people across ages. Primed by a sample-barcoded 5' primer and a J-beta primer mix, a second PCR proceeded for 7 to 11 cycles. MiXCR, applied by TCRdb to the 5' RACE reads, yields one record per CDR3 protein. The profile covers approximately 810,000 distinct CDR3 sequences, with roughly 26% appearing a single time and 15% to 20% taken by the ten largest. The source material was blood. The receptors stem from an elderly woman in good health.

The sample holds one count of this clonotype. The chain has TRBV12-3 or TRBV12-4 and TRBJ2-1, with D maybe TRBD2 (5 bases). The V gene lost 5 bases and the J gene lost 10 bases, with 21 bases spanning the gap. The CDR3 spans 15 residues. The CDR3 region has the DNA TGTGCCAGCAGTACCGGTAGCTATCTGCGAGGGGAGCAGTTCTTC. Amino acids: CASSTGSYLRGEQFF.

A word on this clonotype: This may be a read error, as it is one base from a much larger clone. The CDR3 DNA reads TGTGCCAGCAGTGAACAGGTCCCGAACACTGAAGCTTTCTTT. As protein: CASSEQVPNTEAFF. The chain recombines TRBV6-1 with TRBJ1-1; D not certain. Trimming removed 2 bases at V and 1 base at J, with 8 bases between. The CDR3 extends over 14 amino acids. Germline assignment: CDR1 MNHNS and CDR2 SASEGT.

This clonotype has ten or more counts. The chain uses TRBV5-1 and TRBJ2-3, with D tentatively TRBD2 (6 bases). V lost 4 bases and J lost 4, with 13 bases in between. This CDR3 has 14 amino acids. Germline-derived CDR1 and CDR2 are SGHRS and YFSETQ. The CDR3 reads CASSETSGSDTQYF. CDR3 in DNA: TGCGCCAGCAGCGAGACTAGTGGGTCAGATACGCAGTATTTT.

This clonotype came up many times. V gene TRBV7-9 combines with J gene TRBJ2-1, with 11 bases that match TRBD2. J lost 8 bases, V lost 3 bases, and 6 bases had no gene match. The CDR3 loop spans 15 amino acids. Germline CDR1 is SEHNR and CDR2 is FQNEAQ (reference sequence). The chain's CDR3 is CASSFSGGARYEQFF. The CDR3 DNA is TGTGCCAGCAGCTTTAGCGGGGGGGCAAGATATGAGCAGTTCTTC.

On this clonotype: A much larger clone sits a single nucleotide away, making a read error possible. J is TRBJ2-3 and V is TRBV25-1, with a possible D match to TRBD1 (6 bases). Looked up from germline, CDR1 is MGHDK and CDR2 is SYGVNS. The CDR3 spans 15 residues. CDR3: CASSDTFRGTDPQYF. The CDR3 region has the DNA TGTGCCAGCAGTGACACCTTCAGGGGCACAGATCCGCAGTATTTT.

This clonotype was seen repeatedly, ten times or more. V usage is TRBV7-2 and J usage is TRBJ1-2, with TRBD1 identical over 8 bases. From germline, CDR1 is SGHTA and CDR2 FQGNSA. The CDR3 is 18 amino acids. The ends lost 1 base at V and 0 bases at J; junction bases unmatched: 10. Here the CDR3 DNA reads TGTGCCAGCAGCTTAGAAGGAGTTGGGACAGGCTCTAACTATGGCTACACCTTC. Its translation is CASSLEGVGTGSNYGYTF.

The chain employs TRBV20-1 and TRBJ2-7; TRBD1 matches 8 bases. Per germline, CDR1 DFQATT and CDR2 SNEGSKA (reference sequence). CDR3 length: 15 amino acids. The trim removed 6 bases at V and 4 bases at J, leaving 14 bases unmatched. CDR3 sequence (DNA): TGCAGTGCCGTAGAGGACAGGGCACCCAGGTACGAGCAGTACTTC. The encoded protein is CSAVEDRAPRYEQYF.

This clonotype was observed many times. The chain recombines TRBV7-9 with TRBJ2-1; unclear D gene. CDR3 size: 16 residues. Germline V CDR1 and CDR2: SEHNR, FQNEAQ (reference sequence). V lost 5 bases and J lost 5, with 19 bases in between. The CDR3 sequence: CASSLKVGWVDNEQFF. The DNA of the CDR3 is TGTGCCAGCAGCCTAAAGGTCGGGTGGGTGGACAATGAGCAGTTCTTC.